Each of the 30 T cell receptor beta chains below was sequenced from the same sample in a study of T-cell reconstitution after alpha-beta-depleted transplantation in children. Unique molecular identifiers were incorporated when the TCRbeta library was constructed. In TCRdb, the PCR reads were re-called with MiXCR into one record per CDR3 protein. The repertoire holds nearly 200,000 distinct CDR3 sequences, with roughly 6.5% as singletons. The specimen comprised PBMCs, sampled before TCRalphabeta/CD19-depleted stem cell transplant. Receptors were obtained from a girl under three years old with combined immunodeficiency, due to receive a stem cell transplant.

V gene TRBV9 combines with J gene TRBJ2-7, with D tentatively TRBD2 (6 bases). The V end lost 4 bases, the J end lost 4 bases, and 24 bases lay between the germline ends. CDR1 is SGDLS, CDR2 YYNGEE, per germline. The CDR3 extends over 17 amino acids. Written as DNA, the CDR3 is TGTGCCAGCAGCCCCCGTCGTGGGAGCGGGCTCTTGTACGAGCAGTACTTC. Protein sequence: CASSPRRGSGLLYEQYF.

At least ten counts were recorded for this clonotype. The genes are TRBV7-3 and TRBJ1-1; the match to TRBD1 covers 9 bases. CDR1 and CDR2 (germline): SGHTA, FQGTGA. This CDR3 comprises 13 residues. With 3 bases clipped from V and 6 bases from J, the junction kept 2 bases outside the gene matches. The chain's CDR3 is CASSFTGGSEAFF. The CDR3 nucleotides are TGTGCCAGCAGCTTTACAGGGGGCTCTGAAGCTTTCTTT.

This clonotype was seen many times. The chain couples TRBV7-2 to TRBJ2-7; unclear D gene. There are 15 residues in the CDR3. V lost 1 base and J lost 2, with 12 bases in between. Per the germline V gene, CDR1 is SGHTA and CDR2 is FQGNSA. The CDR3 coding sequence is TGTGCCAGCAGCTTAGGTGCGGTTCCACCCTACGAGCAGTACTTC. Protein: CASSLGAVPPYEQYF.

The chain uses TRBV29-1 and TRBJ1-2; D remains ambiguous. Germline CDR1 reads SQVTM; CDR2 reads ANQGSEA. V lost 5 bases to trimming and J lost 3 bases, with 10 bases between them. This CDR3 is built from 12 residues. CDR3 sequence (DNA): TGCAGCGTTTCGGGCCGCCACTATGGCTACACCTTC. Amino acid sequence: CSVSGRHYGYTF.

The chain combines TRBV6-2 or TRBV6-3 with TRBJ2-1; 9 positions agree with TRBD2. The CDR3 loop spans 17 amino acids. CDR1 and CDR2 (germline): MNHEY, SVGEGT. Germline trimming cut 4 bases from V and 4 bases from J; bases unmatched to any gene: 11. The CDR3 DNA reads TGTGCCAGCAGTTCACGGGCGGGAGGGCCGGTATACAATGAGCAGTTCTTC. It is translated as CASSSRAGGPVYNEQFF.

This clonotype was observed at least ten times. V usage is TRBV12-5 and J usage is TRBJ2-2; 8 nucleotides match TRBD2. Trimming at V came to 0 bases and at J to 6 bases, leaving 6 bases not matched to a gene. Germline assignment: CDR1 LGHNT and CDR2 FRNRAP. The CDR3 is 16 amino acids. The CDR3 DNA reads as TGTGCTAGTGGTTTGGTAACGAGCGGGAGAGCCGGGGAGCTGTTTTTT. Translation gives CASGLVTSGRAGELFF.

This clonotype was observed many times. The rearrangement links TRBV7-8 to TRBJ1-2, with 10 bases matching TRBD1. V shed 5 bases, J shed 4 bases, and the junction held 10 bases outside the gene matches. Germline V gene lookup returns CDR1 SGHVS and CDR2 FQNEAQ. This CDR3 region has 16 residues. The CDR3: CASSTGTGVIGYGYTF. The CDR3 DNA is TGTGCCAGCAGCACCGGGACAGGGGTGATTGGCTATGGCTACACCTTC.

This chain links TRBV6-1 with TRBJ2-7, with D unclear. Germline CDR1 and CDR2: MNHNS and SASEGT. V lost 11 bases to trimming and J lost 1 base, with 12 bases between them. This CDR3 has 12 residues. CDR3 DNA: TGTGCCGTCAGTAAGGTTTCCTACGAGCAGTACTTC. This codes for CAVSKVSYEQYF.

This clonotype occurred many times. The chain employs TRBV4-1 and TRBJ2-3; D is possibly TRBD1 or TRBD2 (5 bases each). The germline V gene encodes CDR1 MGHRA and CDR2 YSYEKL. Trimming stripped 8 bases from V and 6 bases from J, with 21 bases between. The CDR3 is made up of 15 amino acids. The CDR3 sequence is CASADNEGRKDTQYF. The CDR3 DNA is TGCGCCAGCGCGGACAATGAGGGCAGAAAGGATACGCAGTATTTT.

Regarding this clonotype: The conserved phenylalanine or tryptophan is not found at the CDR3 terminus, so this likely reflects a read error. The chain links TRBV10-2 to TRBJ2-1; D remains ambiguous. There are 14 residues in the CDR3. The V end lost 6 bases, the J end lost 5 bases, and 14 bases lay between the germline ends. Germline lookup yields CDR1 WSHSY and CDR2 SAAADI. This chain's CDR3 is CASRNFADDNEQFL. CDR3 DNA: TGCGCCAGCAGGAACTTCGCAGATGACAATGAGCAGTTCTTA.

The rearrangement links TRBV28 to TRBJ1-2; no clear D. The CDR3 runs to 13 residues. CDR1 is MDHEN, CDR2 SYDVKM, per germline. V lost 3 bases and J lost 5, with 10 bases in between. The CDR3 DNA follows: TGTGCCAGCAGTTTCCAGTACGCTTATGGCTACACCTTC. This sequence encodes CASSFQYAYGYTF.

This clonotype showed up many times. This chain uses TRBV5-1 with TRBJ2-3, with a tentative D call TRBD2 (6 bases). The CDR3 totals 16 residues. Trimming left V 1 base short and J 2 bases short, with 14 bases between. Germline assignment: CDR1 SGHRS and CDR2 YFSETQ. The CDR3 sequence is CASSLREGGTTDTQYF. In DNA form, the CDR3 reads TGCGCCAGCAGCTTGAGAGAGGGAGGTACCACAGATACGCAGTATTTT.

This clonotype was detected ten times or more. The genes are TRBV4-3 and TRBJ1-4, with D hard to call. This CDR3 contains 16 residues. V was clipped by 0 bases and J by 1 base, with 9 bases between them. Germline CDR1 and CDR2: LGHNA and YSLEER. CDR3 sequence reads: CASSQESGETNEKLFF. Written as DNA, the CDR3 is TGCGCCAGCAGCCAAGAAAGCGGAGAAACTAATGAAAAACTGTTTTTT.

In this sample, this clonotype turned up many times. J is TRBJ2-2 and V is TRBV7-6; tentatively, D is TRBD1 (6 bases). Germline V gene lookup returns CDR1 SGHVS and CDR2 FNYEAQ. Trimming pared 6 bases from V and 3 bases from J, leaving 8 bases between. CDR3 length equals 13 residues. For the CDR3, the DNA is TGTGCCAGCAGGGGGGCCGACACCGGGGAGCTGTTTTTT. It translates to CASRGADTGELFF.

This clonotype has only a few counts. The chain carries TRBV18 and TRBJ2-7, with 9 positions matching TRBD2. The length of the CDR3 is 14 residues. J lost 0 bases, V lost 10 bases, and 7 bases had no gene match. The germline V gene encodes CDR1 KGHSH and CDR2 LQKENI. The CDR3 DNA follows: TGTGCCACTCAAGCGGGGGGCGTCTCCTACGAGCAGTACTTC. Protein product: CATQAGGVSYEQYF.

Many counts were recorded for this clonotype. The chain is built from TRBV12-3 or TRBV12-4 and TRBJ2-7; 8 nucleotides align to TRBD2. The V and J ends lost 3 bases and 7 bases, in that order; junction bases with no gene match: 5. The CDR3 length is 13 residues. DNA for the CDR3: TGTGCCAGCAGTTTTGGGACTAGATATGAGCAGTACTTC. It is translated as CASSFGTRYEQYF.

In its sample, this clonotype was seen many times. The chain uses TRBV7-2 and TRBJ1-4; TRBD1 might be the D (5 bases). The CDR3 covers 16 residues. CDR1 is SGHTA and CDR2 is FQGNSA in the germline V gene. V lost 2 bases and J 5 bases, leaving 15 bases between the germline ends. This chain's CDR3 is CASSLMGRAPNEKLFF. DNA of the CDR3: TGTGCCAGCAGCTTAATGGGGCGGGCCCCGAATGAAAAACTGTTTTTT.

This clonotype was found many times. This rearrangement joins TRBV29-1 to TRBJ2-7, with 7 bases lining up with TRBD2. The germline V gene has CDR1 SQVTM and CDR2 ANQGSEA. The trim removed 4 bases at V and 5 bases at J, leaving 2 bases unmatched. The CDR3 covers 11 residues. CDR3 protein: CSVGGGHEQYF. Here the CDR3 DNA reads TGCAGCGTTGGGGGGGGTCACGAGCAGTACTTC.

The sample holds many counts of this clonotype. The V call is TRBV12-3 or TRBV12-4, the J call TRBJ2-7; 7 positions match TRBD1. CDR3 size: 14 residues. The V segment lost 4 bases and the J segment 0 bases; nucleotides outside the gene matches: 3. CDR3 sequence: CASSSGDSSYEQYF. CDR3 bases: TGTGCCAGCAGTTCCGGGGACAGCTCCTACGAGCAGTACTTC.

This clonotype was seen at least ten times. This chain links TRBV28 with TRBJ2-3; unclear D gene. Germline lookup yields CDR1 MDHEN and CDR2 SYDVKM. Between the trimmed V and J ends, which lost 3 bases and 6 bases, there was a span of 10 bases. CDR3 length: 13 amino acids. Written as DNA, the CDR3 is TGTGCCAGCAGTTTCGCTAGTACGGATACGCAGTATTTT. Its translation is CASSFASTDTQYF.

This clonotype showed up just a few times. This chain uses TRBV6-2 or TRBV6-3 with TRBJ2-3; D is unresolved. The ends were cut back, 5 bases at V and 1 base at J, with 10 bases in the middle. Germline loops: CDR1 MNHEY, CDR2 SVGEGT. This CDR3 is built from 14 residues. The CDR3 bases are TGTGCCAGCAGTCCAGGTTGGGGCACAGATACGCAGTATTTT. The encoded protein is CASSPGWGTDTQYF.

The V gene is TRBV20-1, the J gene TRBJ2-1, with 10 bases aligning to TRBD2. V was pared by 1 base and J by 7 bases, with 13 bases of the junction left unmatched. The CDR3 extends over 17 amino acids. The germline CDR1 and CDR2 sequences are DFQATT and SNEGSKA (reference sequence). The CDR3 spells CSARAPMSSGSFNEQFF. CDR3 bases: TGCAGTGCTAGAGCACCTATGTCTAGCGGGAGCTTTAATGAGCAGTTCTTC.

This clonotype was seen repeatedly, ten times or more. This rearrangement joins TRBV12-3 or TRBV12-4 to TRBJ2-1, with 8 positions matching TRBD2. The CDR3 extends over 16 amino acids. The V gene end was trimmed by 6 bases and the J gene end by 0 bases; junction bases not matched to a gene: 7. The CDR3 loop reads CASRSLAGRSYNEQFF. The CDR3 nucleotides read TGTGCCAGCAGATCCTTAGCGGGGCGCTCCTACAATGAGCAGTTCTTC.

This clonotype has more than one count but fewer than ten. The CDR3 DNA is TGCGCCAGCAGCCAAGTATTTCGCGCTAAGAGCACAGATACGCAGTATTTT. Protein product: CASSQVFRAKSTDTQYF. This chain links TRBV4-1 with TRBJ2-3; D remains ambiguous. This CDR3 has 17 amino acids. Trimming removed 1 base from V and 0 bases from J, with 14 bases in between. Germline CDR1 is MGHRA and CDR2 is YSYEKL.

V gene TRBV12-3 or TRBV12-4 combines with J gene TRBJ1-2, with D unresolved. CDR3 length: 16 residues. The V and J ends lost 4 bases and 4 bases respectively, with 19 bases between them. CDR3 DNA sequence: TGTGCCAGCAGTTCCGCCCCAAGGGTGAAGAGCTATGGCTACACCTTC. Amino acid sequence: CASSSAPRVKSYGYTF.

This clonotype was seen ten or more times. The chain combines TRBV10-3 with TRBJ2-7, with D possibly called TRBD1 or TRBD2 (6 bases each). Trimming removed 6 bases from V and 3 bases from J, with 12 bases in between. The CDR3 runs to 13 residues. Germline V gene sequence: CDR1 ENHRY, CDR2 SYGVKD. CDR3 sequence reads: CAIRVEGGYEQYF. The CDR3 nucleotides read TGTGCCATCAGGGTGGAGGGGGGCTACGAGCAGTACTTC.

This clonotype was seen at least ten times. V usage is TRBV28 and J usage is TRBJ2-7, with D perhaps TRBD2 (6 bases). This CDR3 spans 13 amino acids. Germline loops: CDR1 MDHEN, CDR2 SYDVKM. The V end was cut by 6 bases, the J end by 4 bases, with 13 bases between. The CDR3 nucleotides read TGTGCCAGCAGAAGACTAGGGGAGTACGAGCAGTACTTC. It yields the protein CASRRLGEYEQYF.

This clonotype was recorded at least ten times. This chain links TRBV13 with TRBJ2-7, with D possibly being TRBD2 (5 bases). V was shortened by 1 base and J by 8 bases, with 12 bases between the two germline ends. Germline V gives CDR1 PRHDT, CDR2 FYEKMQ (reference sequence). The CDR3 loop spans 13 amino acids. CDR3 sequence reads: CASSLAGFEKQYF. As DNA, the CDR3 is TGTGCCAGCAGCTTAGCGGGGTTCGAGAAGCAGTACTTC.

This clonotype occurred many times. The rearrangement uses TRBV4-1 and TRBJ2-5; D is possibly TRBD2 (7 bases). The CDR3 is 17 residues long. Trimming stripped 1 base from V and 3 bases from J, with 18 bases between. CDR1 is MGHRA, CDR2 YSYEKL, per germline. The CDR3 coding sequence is TGCGCCAGCAGCCAAGTTTTCAGAGGGGGGACTAAAGAGACCCAGTACTTC. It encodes CASSQVFRGGTKETQYF.

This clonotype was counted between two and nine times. In nucleotides, the CDR3 is TGCGCCAGCAGCCGGACTAGCGGGGAACCCAATGAGCAGTTCTTC. This codes for CASSRTSGEPNEQFF. V is TRBV5-1 and J is TRBJ2-1; 12 bases agree with TRBD2. Losses at the gene ends were 4 bases for V and 6 bases for J; bases not matched to a gene: 5. There are 15 residues in the CDR3. The V gene's germline CDR1 is SGHRS and CDR2 YFSETQ. The full variable domain, rest sourced from reference TRBV5-1 and TRBJ2-1, is KAGVTQTPRYLIKTRGQQVTLSCSPISGHRSVSWYQQTPGQGLQFLFEYFSETQRNKGNFPGRFSGRQFSNSRSEMNVSTLELGDSALYLCASSRTSGEPNEQFFGPGTRLTVL.